A selection of T cell receptor beta chains follows, all from one sample in a study of blood T cell repertoires in COVID-19. The data were produced by immunoSEQ multiplex PCR, yet TCRdb's version contains in-frame clones alone and is incomplete. The sample lists roughly 300,000 clones, 70% to 90% occurring once. The sample comprised PBMCs or T cells enriched from blood (not recorded which). The receptors here all came from a woman aged 25 to 39 who had recovered from COVID-19. CDR3s include the opening cysteine and the closing phenylalanine or tryptophan. Fields, in order: CDR3 DNA, CDR3 protein, J gene, V gene, D gene, clone size. The D gene is left open where the match is weak. Expanded clones are given a class, and other clones once, few, many or no size at all.

DNA: TGTGCCAGCAGTGAAACCCCAGGTAGCAATCAGCCCCAGCATTTT
CDR3: CASSETPGSNQPQHF
J: TRBJ1-5
V: TRBV2
D: NA
size: NA

DNA: TGTGCCAGCAGCATCAGGGTTCAATATGGCTACACCTTC
CDR3: CASSIRVQYGYTF
J: TRBJ1-2
V: TRBV7-8
D: NA
size: NA

DNA: TGTGCCAGCAGTTACTCGAGCGGGGAGCCGATGCCCTACGAGCAGTACTTC
CDR3: CASSYSSGEPMPYEQYF
J: TRBJ2-7
V: TRBV6-2/TRBV6-3
D: TRBD2
size: few

DNA: TGTGCCACCAGCAGTACAGGGTTAGGAAATCAGCCCCAGCATTTT
CDR3: CATSSTGLGNQPQHF
J: TRBJ1-5
V: TRBV15
D: NA
size: NA

DNA: TGCGCCAGCAAGCCATTCGGGACAGGGTGGTACAATGAGCAGTTCTTC
CDR3: CASKPFGTGWYNEQFF
J: TRBJ2-1
V: TRBV5-1
D: TRBD1
size: once

DNA: TGTGCCAGCTCACCGGGGCGTCACCTGAACACTGAAGCTTTCTTT
CDR3: CASSPGRHLNTEAFF
J: TRBJ1-1
V: TRBV18
D: NA
size: few

DNA: TGTGCCAGCTCACCACCGAGGCCCCAGTTGGATACCGCTCGACGCTACACCTTC
CDR3: CASSPPRPQLDTARRYTF
J: TRBJ1-2
V: TRBV18
D: NA
size: once

DNA: TGTGCCAGCAATAAGCGGGGGGGAGGAAACACCATATATTTT
CDR3: CASNKRGGGNTIYF
J: TRBJ1-3
V: TRBV2
D: NA
size: NA

DNA: TGTGCCAGCAGTTTGGAGGGTCTAAGGGGCAATCAGCCCCAGCATTTT
CDR3: CASSLEGLRGNQPQHF
J: TRBJ1-5
V: TRBV28
D: NA
size: NA

DNA: TGTGCCAGCAGCTTAGAAAGCGGCAGTTTATCCCAGCCCCAGCATTTT
CDR3: CASSLESGSLSQPQHF
J: TRBJ1-5
V: TRBV7-9
D: NA
size: NA

DNA: TGTGCCAGCAGTGAAAACGGTTTGGGAGGTTCACCCCTCCACTTT
CDR3: CASSENGLGGSPLHF
J: TRBJ1-6
V: TRBV6-1
D: NA
size: NA

DNA: TGCGCCAGCAGCTCCGGGGAAGGGTTGTCTAGACAAGAGACCCAGTACTTC
CDR3: CASSSGEGLSRQETQYF
J: TRBJ2-5
V: TRBV4-1
D: NA
size: few

DNA: TGCGCCAGCAGCCAAGATTTTATTCCCCCGCGGGGGTTAGAAGAGACCCAGTACTTC
CDR3: CASSQDFIPPRGLEETQYF
J: TRBJ2-5
V: TRBV4-1
D: TRBD2
size: NA

DNA: TGTGCAAGTCGAAAAGCAGCCGCTTGCGGGGCACAAGAGACCCAGTACTTC
CDR3: CASRKAAACGAQETQYF
J: TRBJ2-5
V: TRBV12-2
D: NA
size: NA

DNA: TGTGCCAGCAGTGTGGACAGTGTTGCACCCCTCCACTTT
CDR3: CASSVDSVAPLHF
J: TRBJ1-6
V: TRBV25-1
D: NA
size: NA

DNA: TGTGCCAGCAGTTACTCGACTGGGGGCTACACCTTC
CDR3: CASSYSTGGYTF
J: TRBJ1-2
V: TRBV6-2/TRBV6-3
D: NA
size: NA

DNA: TGTGCCAGCAGCCAAGGGAGGTCCACAGATACGCAGTATTTT
CDR3: CASSQGRSTDTQYF
J: TRBJ2-3
V: TRBV4-2
D: NA
size: NA

DNA: TGTGCCAGCAGCCCCGGTCTTGCAACTAATGAAAAACTGTTTTTT
CDR3: CASSPGLATNEKLFF
J: TRBJ1-4
V: TRBV6-5
D: NA
size: NA

DNA: TGTGCCAGCAGCTTAGACCGTCCCGGGACAGGGATCGGAAACACCATATATTTT
CDR3: CASSLDRPGTGIGNTIYF
J: TRBJ1-3
V: TRBV11-2
D: TRBD1
size: NA

DNA: TGCGCCAGCAGCCGAGGGCAGGTCTCCGGGGAGCTGTTTTTT
CDR3: CASSRGQVSGELFF
J: TRBJ2-2
V: TRBV4-1
D: NA
size: NA

DNA: TGCGCCAGCAGCCAAGACAGGGTTTATGGCTACACCTTC
CDR3: CASSQDRVYGYTF
J: TRBJ1-2
V: TRBV4-3
D: NA
size: NA

DNA: TGTGCCAGTAGTAACGGACAGTTACCTTATCAGCCCCAGCATTTT
CDR3: CASSNGQLPYQPQHF
J: TRBJ1-5
V: TRBV19
D: NA
size: NA

DNA: TGCGCCAGCAGCCTACAAGGACAGGCCAACTATGGCTACACCTTC
CDR3: CASSLQGQANYGYTF
J: TRBJ1-2
V: TRBV5-1
D: TRBD1
size: NA

DNA: TGTGCCAGCAGCTTGGTCCTGTCGGGAGGGGAGCTGTTTTTT
CDR3: CASSLVLSGGELFF
J: TRBJ2-2
V: TRBV5-6
D: NA
size: NA

DNA: TGTGCCACCAGTGATCTCCTAACTAGGAACACTGAAGCTTTCTTT
CDR3: CATSDLLTRNTEAFF
J: TRBJ1-1
V: TRBV24-1
D: NA
size: NA

DNA: TGCGCCAGCAGTGAGGGTGGAGGTTCGAGCTCCTACGAGCAGTACTTC
CDR3: CASSEGGGSSSYEQYF
J: TRBJ2-7
V: TRBV10-1
D: NA
size: NA

DNA: TGCGCCAGCAGCCAAGGGGATCTCAGGGGGGCCTTTCGGGATTTAAATCAGCCCCAGCATTTT
CDR3: CASSQGDLRGAFRDLNQPQHF
J: TRBJ1-5
V: TRBV4-1
D: TRBD1
size: once

DNA: TGTGCCAGCAGCCGGGGCCGCGGGGGGGGCGGAGAAAAACTGTTTTTT
CDR3: CASSRGRGGGGEKLFF
J: TRBJ1-4
V: TRBV27
D: NA
size: NA

DNA: TGTGCCAGCAGCTTATCGGGTGGGGGGGCGAGAGTGCAGTTCTTC
CDR3: CASSLSGGGARVQFF
J: TRBJ2-1
V: TRBV7-2
D: NA
size: NA

DNA: TGTGCCAGCAGTGAGCAGATATTATATGGCTACACCTTC
CDR3: CASSEQILYGYTF
J: TRBJ1-2
V: TRBV2
D: NA
size: NA

DNA: TGTGCCAGCTGCGGCAGGGGGAACACCGGGGAGCTGTTTTTT
CDR3: CASCGRGNTGELFF
J: TRBJ2-2
V: TRBV27
D: NA
size: NA

DNA: TGCGCCAGCAGCCCCTTGCGCGGCGGGGGTGACGCGGATACGCAGTATTTT
CDR3: CASSPLRGGGDADTQYF
J: TRBJ2-3
V: TRBV4-1
D: TRBD2
size: NA

DNA: TGTGCCAGCAGCTTGGTCGGGACACCGATTAACTATGGCTACACCTTC
CDR3: CASSLVGTPINYGYTF
J: TRBJ1-2
V: TRBV5-8
D: NA
size: NA

DNA: TGTGCCAGCAGACCTCCGACAGGGGAAAATTCACCCCTCCACTTT
CDR3: CASRPPTGENSPLHF
J: TRBJ1-6
V: TRBV28
D: TRBD1
size: NA

DNA: TGTGCCATCAGTGAAGGGAGTCCTTTTGCGGGAAACACCATATATTTT
CDR3: CAISEGSPFAGNTIYF
J: TRBJ1-3
V: TRBV10-3
D: NA
size: NA

DNA: TGTGCCAGCTCCCTAGCGGGGTATGCCTACGAGCAGTACTTC
CDR3: CASSLAGYAYEQYF
J: TRBJ2-7
V: TRBV27
D: TRBD2
size: once

DNA: TGTGCCAGCAGCTTGTATAAGAACACTGAAGCTTTCTTT
CDR3: CASSLYKNTEAFF
J: TRBJ1-1
V: TRBV5-5
D: NA
size: NA

DNA: TGCGCCAGCAGCCATGCGGACAGGGTGGGCTACGAGCAGTACTTC
CDR3: CASSHADRVGYEQYF
J: TRBJ2-7
V: TRBV4-3
D: TRBD1
size: NA

DNA: TGTGCCAGCAGTGAAATGGGCCAACGCTACGAGCAGTACTTC
CDR3: CASSEMGQRYEQYF
J: TRBJ2-7
V: TRBV2
D: NA
size: once

DNA: TGTGCCAGCAGCACCCAGGGATCCTACAATGAGCAGTTCTTC
CDR3: CASSTQGSYNEQFF
J: TRBJ2-1
V: TRBV7-2
D: NA
size: NA

DNA: TGTGCCAGCAGTTACAGGGGGCGCGTTCTGGGGACTGAAGCTTTCTTT
CDR3: CASSYRGRVLGTEAFF
J: TRBJ1-1
V: TRBV6-5
D: TRBD1
size: NA

DNA: TGTGCCAGCAGCCAACTCGGGACTAGCGGACTCACAGATACGCAGTATTTT
CDR3: CASSQLGTSGLTDTQYF
J: TRBJ2-3
V: TRBV3-1/TRBV3-2
D: TRBD2
size: NA

DNA: TGTGCCAGCAGTTACGGCGGGACTAGCGGGGGCGGCACAGATACGCAGTATTTT
CDR3: CASSYGGTSGGGTDTQYF
J: TRBJ2-3
V: TRBV6-2/TRBV6-3
D: TRBD2
size: NA

DNA: TGCGCCGGCCGGACGGGGGATAGCAATCAGCCCCAGCATTTT
CDR3: CAGRTGDSNQPQHF
J: TRBJ1-5
V: TRBV10-1
D: NA
size: NA

DNA: TGTGCCAGCAGTACAGGGCAATCACCCCTCCACTTT
CDR3: CASSTGQSPLHF
J: TRBJ1-6
V: TRBV3-1/TRBV3-2
D: NA
size: NA

DNA: TGCGCCAGCAGCCGATCAGGGGGCCCGAACACTGAAGCTTTCTTT
CDR3: CASSRSGGPNTEAFF
J: TRBJ1-1
V: TRBV4-1
D: TRBD1
size: once

DNA: TGTGCCACCAGCAGAGATCCCGGGGTCGGGTCACCCCTCCACTTT
CDR3: CATSRDPGVGSPLHF
J: TRBJ1-6
V: TRBV15
D: NA
size: NA

DNA: TGTGCCAGCAGCTTGTCGGCAGGGCAAGATGGCTACACCTTC
CDR3: CASSLSAGQDGYTF
J: TRBJ1-2
V: TRBV5-4
D: NA
size: NA

DNA: TGCAGTGCTAGTGGGGCAGGGTACTACGAGCAGTACTTC
CDR3: CSASGAGYYEQYF
J: TRBJ2-7
V: TRBV20-1
D: NA
size: NA

DNA: TGTGCCAGCAGTCCAGGGGTTGGACACCCCTTTAATGAGCAGTTCTTC
CDR3: CASSPGVGHPFNEQFF
J: TRBJ2-1
V: TRBV2
D: NA
size: NA